Here is one T cell receptor beta chain with its context. The target antigen is unknown. CDR3 length equals 15 residues. V lost 5 bases to trimming and J lost 8 bases, with 19 bases between them. Germline CDR1 is PRHDT and CDR2 is FYEKMQ (reference sequence). Libraries were prepared by immunoSEQ multiplex PCR; TCRdb keeps only in-frame clonotypes and omits some of them. This sample carries around 31,000 clones, about 81% of them seen once, and the ten largest clones take roughly 2.5%. The data are from a study of T cells in narcolepsy. Study at large: Enrolled donors included narcolepsy type 1 or type 2 patients and healthy controls.

Study-level findings and limits: Autoreactive clone sequences were missing from some blood memory CD4+ repertoires.

The chain carries TRBV13 and TRBJ2-1; D gene uncertain. The sample consisted of CD45RA- memory CD4+ T cells from PBMCs. The origin of this receptor is a human donor with narcolepsy. This chain's CDR3 is CASSLTPGDGYEQFF. The DNA of the CDR3 is TGTGCCAGCAGCCTAACACCCGGAGACGGTTATGAGCAGTTCTTC. Full variable domain (missing parts from reference TRBV13 and TRBJ2-1): AAGVIQSPRHLIKEKRETATLKCYPIPRHDTVYWYQQGPGQDPQFLISFYEKMQSDKGSIPDRFSAQQFSDYHSELNMSSLELGDSALYFCASSLTPGDGYEQFFGPGTRLTVL.